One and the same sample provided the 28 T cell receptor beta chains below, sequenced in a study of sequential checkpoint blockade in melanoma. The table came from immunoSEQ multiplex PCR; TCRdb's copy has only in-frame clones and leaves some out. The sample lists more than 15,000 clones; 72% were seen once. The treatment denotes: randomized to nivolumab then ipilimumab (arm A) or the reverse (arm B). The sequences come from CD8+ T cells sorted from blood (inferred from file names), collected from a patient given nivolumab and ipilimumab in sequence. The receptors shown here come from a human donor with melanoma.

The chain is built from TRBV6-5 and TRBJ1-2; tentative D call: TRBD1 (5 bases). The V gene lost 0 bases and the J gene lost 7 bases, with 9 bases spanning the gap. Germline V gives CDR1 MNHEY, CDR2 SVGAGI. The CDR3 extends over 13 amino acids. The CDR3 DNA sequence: TGTGCCAGCAGTTACTCTAGAAGGGGTGGCTACACCTTC. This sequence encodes CASSYSRRGGYTF.

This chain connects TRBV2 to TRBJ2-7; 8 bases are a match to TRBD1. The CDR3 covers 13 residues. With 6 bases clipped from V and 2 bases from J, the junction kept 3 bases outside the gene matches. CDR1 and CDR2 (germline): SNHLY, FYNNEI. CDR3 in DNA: TGTGCCAGCAGCAGGGGGCTAGCCTACGAGCAGTACTTC. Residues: CASSRGLAYEQYF. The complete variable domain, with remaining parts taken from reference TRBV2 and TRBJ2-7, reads EPEVTQTPSHQVTQMGQEVILRCVPISNHLYFYWYRQILGQKVEFLVSFYNNEISEKSEIFDDQFSVERPDGSNFTLKIRSTKLEDSAMYFCASSRGLAYEQYFGPGTRLTVT.

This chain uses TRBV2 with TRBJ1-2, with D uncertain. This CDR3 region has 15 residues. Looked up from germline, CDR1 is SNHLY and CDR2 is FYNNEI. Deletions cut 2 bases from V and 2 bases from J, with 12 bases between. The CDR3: CASSESFGENYGYTF. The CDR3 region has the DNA TGTGCCAGCAGTGAATCTTTCGGAGAAAACTATGGCTACACCTTC.

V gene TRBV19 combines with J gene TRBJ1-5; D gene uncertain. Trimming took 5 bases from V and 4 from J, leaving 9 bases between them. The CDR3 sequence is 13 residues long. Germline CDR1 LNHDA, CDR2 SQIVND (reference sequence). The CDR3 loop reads CASSDRGNQPQHF. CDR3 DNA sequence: TGTGCCAGTAGTGACCGCGGGAATCAGCCCCAGCATTTT.

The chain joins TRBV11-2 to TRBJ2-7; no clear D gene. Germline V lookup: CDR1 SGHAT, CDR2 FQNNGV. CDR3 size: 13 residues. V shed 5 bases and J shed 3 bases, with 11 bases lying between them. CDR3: CASSPNHSYEQYF. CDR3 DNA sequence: TGTGCCAGCAGCCCAAATCACAGCTACGAGCAGTACTTC.

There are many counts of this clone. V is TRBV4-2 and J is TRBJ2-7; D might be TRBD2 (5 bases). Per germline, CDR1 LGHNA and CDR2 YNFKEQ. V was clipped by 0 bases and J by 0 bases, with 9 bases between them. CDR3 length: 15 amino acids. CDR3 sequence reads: CASSQDTGSSYEQYF. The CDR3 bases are TGTGCCAGCAGCCAAGATACGGGGAGCTCCTACGAGCAGTACTTC.

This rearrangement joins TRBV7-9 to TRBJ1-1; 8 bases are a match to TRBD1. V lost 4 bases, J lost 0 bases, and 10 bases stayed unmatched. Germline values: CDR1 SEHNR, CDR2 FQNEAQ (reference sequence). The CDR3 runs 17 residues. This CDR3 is CASSYRGQGAMNTEAFF. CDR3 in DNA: TGTGCCAGCAGCTACAGGGGCCAGGGGGCCATGAACACTGAAGCTTTCTTT.

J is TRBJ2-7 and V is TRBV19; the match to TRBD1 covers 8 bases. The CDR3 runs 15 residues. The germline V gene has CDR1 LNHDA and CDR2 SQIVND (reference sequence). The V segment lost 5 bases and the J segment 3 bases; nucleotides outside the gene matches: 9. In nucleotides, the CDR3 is TGTGCCAGTAGTCCTGGGACAGGTCCCGGCTACGAGCAGTACTTC. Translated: CASSPGTGPGYEQYF.

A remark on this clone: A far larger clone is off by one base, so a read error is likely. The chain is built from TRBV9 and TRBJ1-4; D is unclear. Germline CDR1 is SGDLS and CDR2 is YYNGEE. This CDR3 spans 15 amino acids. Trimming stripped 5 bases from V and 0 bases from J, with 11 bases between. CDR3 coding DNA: TGTGCCAGCAGTTACGAGGGCGCAACTAATGAAAAACTGTTTTTT. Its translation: CASSYEGATNEKLFF. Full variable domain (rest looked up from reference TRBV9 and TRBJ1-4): DSGVTQTPKHLITATGQRVTLRCSPRSGDLSVYWYQQSLDQGLQFLIQYYNGEERAKGNILERFSAQQFPDLHSELNLSSLELGDSALYFCASSYEGATNEKLFFGSGTQLSVL.

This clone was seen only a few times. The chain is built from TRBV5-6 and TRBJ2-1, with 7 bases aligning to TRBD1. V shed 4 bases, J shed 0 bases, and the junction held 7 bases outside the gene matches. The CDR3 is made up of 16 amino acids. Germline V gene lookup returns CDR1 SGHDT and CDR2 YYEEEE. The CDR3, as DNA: TGTGCCAGCAGCCCCGACGGGGACAGCTCCTACAATGAGCAGTTCTTC. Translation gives CASSPDGDSSYNEQFF. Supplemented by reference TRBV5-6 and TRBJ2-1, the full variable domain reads DAGVTQSPTHLIKTRGQQVTLRCSPKSGHDTVSWYQQALGQGPQFIFQYYEEEERQRGNFPDRFSGHQFPNYSSELNVNALLLGDSALYLCASSPDGDSSYNEQFFGPGTRLTVL.

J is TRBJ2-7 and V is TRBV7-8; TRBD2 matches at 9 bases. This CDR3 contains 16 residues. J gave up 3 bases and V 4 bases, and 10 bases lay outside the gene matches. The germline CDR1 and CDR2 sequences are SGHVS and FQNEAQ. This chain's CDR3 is CASSSGTAGGRYEQYF. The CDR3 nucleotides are TGTGCCAGCAGCTCAGGAACAGCGGGGGGCCGCTACGAGCAGTACTTC.

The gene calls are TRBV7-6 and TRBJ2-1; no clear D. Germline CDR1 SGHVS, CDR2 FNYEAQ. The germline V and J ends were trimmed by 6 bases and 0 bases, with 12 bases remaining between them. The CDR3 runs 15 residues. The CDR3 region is CASSPTAASYNEQFF. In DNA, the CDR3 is TGTGCCAGCAGTCCTACAGCTGCCTCCTACAATGAGCAGTTCTTC.

As DNA, the CDR3 is TGTGCCAGCAGTCCTGAAGACACCGGGACAGGGTACGGCTACACCTTC. This codes for CASSPEDTGTGYGYTF. The V gene is TRBV7-6, the J gene TRBJ1-2, with TRBD1 matching over 9 bases. Germline V CDR1 and CDR2: SGHVS, FNYEAQ. The CDR3 contains 16 residues. The ends lost 6 bases at V and 8 bases at J; junction bases unmatched: 16.

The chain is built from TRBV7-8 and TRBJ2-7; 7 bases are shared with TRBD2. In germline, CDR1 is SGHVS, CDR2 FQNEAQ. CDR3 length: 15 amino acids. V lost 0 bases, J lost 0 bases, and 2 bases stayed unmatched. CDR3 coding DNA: TGTGCCAGCAGCTTAGCGGCGGGGGACTCCTACGAGCAGTACTTC. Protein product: CASSLAAGDSYEQYF.

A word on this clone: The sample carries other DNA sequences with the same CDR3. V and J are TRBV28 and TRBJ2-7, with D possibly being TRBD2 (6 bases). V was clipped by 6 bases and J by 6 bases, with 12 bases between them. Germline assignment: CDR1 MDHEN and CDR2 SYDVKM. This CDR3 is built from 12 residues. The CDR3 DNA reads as TGTGCCAGCAGCCTGGGAGGCGCCGAGCAGTACTTC. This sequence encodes CASSLGGAEQYF. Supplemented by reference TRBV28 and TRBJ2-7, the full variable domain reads DVKVTQSSRYLVKRTGEKVFLECVQDMDHENMFWYRQDPGLGLRLIYFSYDVKMKEKGDIPEGYSVSREKKERFSLILESASTNQTSMYLCASSLGGAEQYFGPGTRLTVT.

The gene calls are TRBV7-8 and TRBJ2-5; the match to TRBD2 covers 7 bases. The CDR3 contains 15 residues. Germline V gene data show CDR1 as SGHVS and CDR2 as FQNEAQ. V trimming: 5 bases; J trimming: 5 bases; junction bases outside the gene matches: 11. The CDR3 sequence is CASSTEREWRETQYF. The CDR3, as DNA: TGTGCCAGCAGCACCGAGCGGGAATGGCGGGAGACCCAGTACTTC.

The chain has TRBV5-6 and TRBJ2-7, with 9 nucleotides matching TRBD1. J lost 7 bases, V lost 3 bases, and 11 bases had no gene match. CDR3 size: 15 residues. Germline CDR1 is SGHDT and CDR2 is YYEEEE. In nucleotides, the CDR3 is TGTGCCAGCAGCTCTGGCTGGGGACAGGGTGTTGAGCAGTACTTC. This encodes CASSSGWGQGVEQYF.

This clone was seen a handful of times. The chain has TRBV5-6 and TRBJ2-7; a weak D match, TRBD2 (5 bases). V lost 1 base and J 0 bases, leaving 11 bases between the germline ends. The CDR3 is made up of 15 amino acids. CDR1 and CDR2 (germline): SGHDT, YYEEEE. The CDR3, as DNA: TGTGCCAGCAGCTTGAGGACTCCCCGCTCCTACGAGCAGTACTTC. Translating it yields CASSLRTPRSYEQYF.

The CDR3 bases are TGTGCCAGCCAGACAGGGACTGAAGCTTTCTTT. This encodes CASQTGTEAFF. J is TRBJ1-1 and V is TRBV25-1; 7 bases are a match to TRBD1. The junction had 2 bases not matched to a gene; V was cut back by 8 bases and J by 5 bases. Looked up from germline, CDR1 is MGHDK and CDR2 is SYGVNS. CDR3 length: 11 amino acids.

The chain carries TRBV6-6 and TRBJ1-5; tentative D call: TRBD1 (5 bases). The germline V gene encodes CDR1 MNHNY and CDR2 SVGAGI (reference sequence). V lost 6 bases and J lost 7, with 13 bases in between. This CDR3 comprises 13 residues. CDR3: CASSLGQGQPQHF. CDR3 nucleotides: TGTGCCAGCAGCTTGGGTCAGGGCCAGCCCCAGCATTTT.

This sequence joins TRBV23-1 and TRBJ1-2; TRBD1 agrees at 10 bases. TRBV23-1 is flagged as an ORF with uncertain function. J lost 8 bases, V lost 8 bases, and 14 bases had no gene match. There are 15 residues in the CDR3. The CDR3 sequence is CASGQPGTGEGGYTF. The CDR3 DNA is TGCGCCAGCGGCCAGCCCGGGACAGGGGAAGGGGGCTACACCTTC.

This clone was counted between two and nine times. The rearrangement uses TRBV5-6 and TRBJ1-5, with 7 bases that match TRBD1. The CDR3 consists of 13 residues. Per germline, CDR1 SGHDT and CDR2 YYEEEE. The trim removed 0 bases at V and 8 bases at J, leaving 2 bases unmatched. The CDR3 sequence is CASSLAGTEPQHF. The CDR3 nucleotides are TGTGCCAGCAGCTTGGCAGGGACAGAGCCCCAGCATTTT.

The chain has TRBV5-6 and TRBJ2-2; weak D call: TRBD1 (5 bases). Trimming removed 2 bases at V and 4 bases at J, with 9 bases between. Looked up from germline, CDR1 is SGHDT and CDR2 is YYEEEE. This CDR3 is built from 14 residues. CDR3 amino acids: CASSFTGTTGELFF. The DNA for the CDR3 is TGTGCCAGCAGCTTTACAGGAACCACCGGGGAGCTGTTTTTT. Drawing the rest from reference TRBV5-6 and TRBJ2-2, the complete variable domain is DAGVTQSPTHLIKTRGQQVTLRCSPKSGHDTVSWYQQALGQGPQFIFQYYEEEERQRGNFPDRFSGHQFPNYSSELNVNALLLGDSALYLCASSFTGTTGELFFGEGSRLTVL.

The CDR3 here is CASSKLAALFTYGYTF. CDR3 DNA: TGTGCCAGTAGTAAGTTAGCCGCTCTGTTTACTTATGGCTACACCTTC. V usage is TRBV19 and J usage is TRBJ1-2; D remains ambiguous. The CDR3 runs 16 residues. V gave up 4 bases and J gave up 5 bases, with 20 bases separating them. Germline-derived CDR1 and CDR2 are LNHDA and SQIVND (reference sequence).

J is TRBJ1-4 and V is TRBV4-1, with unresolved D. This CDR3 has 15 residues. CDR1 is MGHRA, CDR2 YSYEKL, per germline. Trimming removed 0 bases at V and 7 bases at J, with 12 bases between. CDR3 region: CASSQDGRRSEKLFF. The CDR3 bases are TGCGCCAGCAGCCAAGACGGGCGGAGGAGTGAAAAACTGTTTTTT.

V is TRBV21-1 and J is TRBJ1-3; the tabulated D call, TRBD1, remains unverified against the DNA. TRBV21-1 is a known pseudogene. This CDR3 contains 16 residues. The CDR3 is CASNPTGPSSGNTIYF. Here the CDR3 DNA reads TGTGCCAGCAACCCGACAGGGCCTTCCTCTGGAAACACCATATATTTT.

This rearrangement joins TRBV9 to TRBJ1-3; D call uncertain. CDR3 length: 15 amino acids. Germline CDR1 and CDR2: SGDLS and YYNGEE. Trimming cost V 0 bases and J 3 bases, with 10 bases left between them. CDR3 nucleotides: TGTGCCAGCAGCGTAGCAGGAGGTCATGGAAACACCATATATTTT. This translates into CASSVAGGHGNTIYF.

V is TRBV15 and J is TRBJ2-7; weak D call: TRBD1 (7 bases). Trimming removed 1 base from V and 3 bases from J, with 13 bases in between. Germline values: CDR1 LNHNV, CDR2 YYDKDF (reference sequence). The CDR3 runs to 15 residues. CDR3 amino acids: CATSRGGDSYYEQYF. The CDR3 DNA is TGTGCCACCAGCAGAGGCGGGGACAGCTACTACGAGCAGTACTTC.